Listed below are T cell receptor beta chains from one sample, sequenced in a study of response to subunit inactivated influenza vaccine. TCRdb reanalysed the RT-PCR reads using MiXCR and keeps one entry per CDR3 protein. This sample has 280,000 or so distinct CDR3 sequences, with around a fifth found just once. The sequences come from PBMCs from blood, collected about 19 months after vaccination. All receptors come from a man between 45 and 75 years old who received an inactivated influenza vaccine. CDR3s include the opening cysteine and the closing phenylalanine or tryptophan. The D gene is left open where the match is weak. Part of the rows lack a size; the others show once, few, many or a class for expanded clones.

j_call d_call clone_size v_call cdr3_aa cdr3_nt
TRBJ1-4 - few TRBV28 CASRLDSGAGEKLFF TGTGCCAGCAGGTTGGACAGCGGAGCTGGGGAAAAACTGTTTTTT
TRBJ2-2 - few TRBV7-9 CATRGGFPGELFF TGTGCCACCCGTGGGGGCTTCCCCGGGGAGCTGTTTTTT
TRBJ2-1 TRBD2 - TRBV5-4 CASSRTSDIRYNEQFF TGTGCCAGCAGCCGGACTAGCGACATAAGGTACAATGAGCAGTTCTTC
TRBJ2-1 - - TRBV27 CASSLSWSGEQFF TGTGCCAGCAGTTTATCGTGGTCGGGGGAGCAGTTCTTC
TRBJ2-7 TRBD1 - TRBV12-3/TRBV12-4 CASSVYRGYEQYF TGTGCCAGCAGTGTCTACAGGGGCTACGAGCAGTACTTC
TRBJ2-5 - few TRBV15 CATSVQAQETQYF TGTGCCACCAGCGTACAGGCACAAGAGACCCAGTACTTC
TRBJ2-5 TRBD1 - TRBV3-1 CASSQSTRGLSGETQYF TGTGCCAGCAGCCAGAGTACCAGGGGGCTATCTGGGGAGACCCAGTACTTC
TRBJ2-3 - many TRBV20-1 CSARQNRDTQYF TGCAGTGCTAGGCAAAACAGAGATACGCAGTATTTT
TRBJ1-2 TRBD1 few TRBV5-1 CASSLDPGGRYGYTF TGCGCCAGCAGCTTGGATCCAGGGGGCCGCTATGGCTACACCTTC
TRBJ2-1 TRBD2 - TRBV6-2/TRBV6-3 CASSKTGLINEQFF TGTGCCAGCAGTAAAACGGGACTAATCAATGAGCAGTTCTTC
TRBJ2-1 TRBD2 - TRBV20-1 CSARGGGGADEQFF TGCAGTGCTAGAGGGGGCGGGGGGGCCGATGAGCAGTTCTTC
TRBJ2-5 - few TRBV12-3/TRBV12-4 CASSSPGNQETQYF TGTGCCAGCAGTTCCCCGGGGAACCAAGAGACCCAGTACTTC
TRBJ2-7 TRBD1 - TRBV3-1 CASSPYDRGAGEQYF TGTGCCAGCAGCCCTTACGACAGGGGAGCAGGGGAGCAGTACTTC
TRBJ1-2 TRBD1 few TRBV5-6 CASSSAGGQGFYGYTF TGTGCCAGCAGCTCGGCGGGGGGACAGGGGTTCTATGGCTACACCTTC
TRBJ1-5 TRBD1 many TRBV28 CASRQGGVGNQPQHF TGTGCCAGCAGGCAGGGGGGGGTTGGCAATCAGCCCCAGCATTTT
TRBJ2-1 - few TRBV5-6 CASSFSFQPQFF TGTGCCAGCAGCTTCTCGTTCCAACCCCAGTTCTTC
TRBJ1-5 - many TRBV20-1 CSATTGTSSNQPQHF TGCAGTGCTACCACAGGGACCTCCAGCAATCAGCCCCAGCATTTT
TRBJ1-6 TRBD1 once TRBV28 CASSLGTVGSPLHF TGTGCCAGCAGTTTGGGGACAGTGGGTTCACCCCTCCACTTT
TRBJ1-3 - few TRBV28 CASSLIPGSSGNTIYF TGTGCCAGCAGTTTAATACCAGGGAGCTCTGGAAACACCATATATTTT
TRBJ2-1 - - TRBV12-3/TRBV12-4 CASSFVTGNNEQFF TGTGCCAGCAGTTTCGTTACCGGCAACAATGAGCAGTTCTTC
TRBJ2-3 - - TRBV23-1 CASSPRDNTTDTQYF TGCGCCAGCAGTCCCCGGGACAATACCACAGATACGCAGTATTTT
TRBJ1-1 TRBD1 few TRBV4-1 CASSLGGPKHTEAFF TGCGCCAGCAGCTTAGGGGGCCCTAAACACACTGAAGCTTTCTTT
TRBJ2-3 - - TRBV14 CASSQDLSTDTQYF TGTGCCAGCAGCCAAGATCTTAGCACAGATACGCAGTATTTT
TRBJ2-3 TRBD2 - TRBV12-3/TRBV12-4 CASSSSGGDDTDTQYF TGTGCCAGCAGTTCAAGCGGGGGCGACGACACAGATACGCAGTATTTT
TRBJ1-6 - few TRBV4-1 CASSQVGYGINF -
TRBJ1-5 TRBD1 few TRBV5-1 CASSPDRGGQPQHF TGCGCCAGCAGCCCGGACAGGGGAGGTCAGCCCCAGCATTTT
TRBJ2-2 - few TRBV27 CASSLIGNTGELFF TGTGCCAGCAGTTTGATAGGAAACACCGGGGAGCTGTTTTTT
TRBJ1-2 TRBD1 few TRBV7-2 CASSRGQVEGYTF TGTGCCAGCAGCCGGGGACAGGTGGAAGGCTACACCTTC
TRBJ1-2 - - TRBV6-2/TRBV6-3 CASTPRAEDPYGYTF TGTGCCAGCACCCCCAGGGCAGAAGACCCTTATGGCTACACCTTC
TRBJ1-5 - few TRBV10-3 CAISDQNSNQPQHF TGTGCCATCAGTGACCAGAATAGCAATCAGCCCCAGCATTTT
TRBJ1-1 - - TRBV4-2 CASSRTQHPDGTKNTEAFF TGTGCCAGCAGCAGGACCCAACACCCCGACGGAACTAAGAACACTGAAGCTTTCTTT
TRBJ1-5 - - TRBV5-5 CASSFTGGPNQPQHF TGTGCCAGCAGTTTCACGGGGGGCCCCAATCAGCCCCAGCATTTT
TRBJ2-7 - - TRBV11-2 CASSLDGGWYEQYF TGTGCCAGCAGCTTAGACGGGGGATGGTACGAGCAGTACTTC
TRBJ1-6 - - TRBV30 CAWGIYNSPLHF TGTGCCTGGGGGATTTATAATTCACCCCTCCACTTT
TRBJ2-3 - - TRBV7-9 CASSFGQLRGTDTQYF TGTGCCAGCAGCTTCGGACAGCTCCGGGGGACAGATACGCAGTATTTT
TRBJ2-4 TRBD1 - TRBV2 CASSPDRGIKQYF TGTGCCAGCAGTCCCGACAGGGGGATAAAACAGTACTTC
TRBJ2-7 - - TRBV2 CASRMDWGQGYEQYF TGTGCCAGCAGGATGGACTGGGGGCAGGGGTACGAGCAGTACTTC
TRBJ1-1 - - TRBV5-1 CASSLALGGPPEAFF TGCGCCAGCAGCTTGGCTTTGGGGGGGCCGCCCGAAGCTTTCTTT
TRBJ1-1 - many TRBV19 CASSMGLNTEAFF TGTGCCAGTAGTATGGGCCTGAACACTGAAGCTTTCTTT
TRBJ1-4 TRBD1 few TRBV19 CASSTGTGVREKLFF TGTGCCAGTAGTACCGGGACAGGCGTCCGGGAAAAACTGTTTTTT
TRBJ1-5 - few TRBV7-2 CASSYGFNSNQPQHF TGTGCCAGCAGCTACGGTTTTAATAGCAATCAGCCCCAGCATTTT
TRBJ1-5 TRBD1 - TRBV19 CASSYRSDRGNQPQHF TGTGCCAGTAGTTACCGATCGGACAGGGGTAATCAGCCCCAGCATTTT
TRBJ2-2 - - TRBV11-1 CASSLFLIWGRNTGELFF TGTGCCAGCAGCTTATTCTTGATCTGGGGAAGGAACACCGGGGAGCTGTTTTTT
TRBJ1-5 - many TRBV24-1 CATSDLGAKWVGVPSNQPQHF TGTGCCACCAGTGATTTGGGGGCTAAGTGGGTAGGGGTTCCCAGCAATCAGCCCCAGCATTTT
TRBJ1-4 - few TRBV7-2 CASSLMGRSEKLFF TGTGCCAGCAGCTTAATGGGGCGTAGCGAAAAACTGTTTTTT
TRBJ2-1 TRBD2 few TRBV6-5 CASSYGAGRGNEQFF TGTGCCAGCAGTTACGGCGCCGGGAGGGGGAATGAGCAGTTCTTC
TRBJ2-2 - few TRBV6-5 CASSYSTAGTGELFF TGTGCCAGCAGTTACTCGACGGCAGGCACCGGGGAGCTGTTTTTT
TRBJ2-5 TRBD1 few TRBV6-5 CASSTGTGMLETQYF TGTGCCAGCAGTACTGGGACAGGGATGTTGGAGACCCAGTACTTC
TRBJ1-1 TRBD1 few TRBV5-4 CASSFGQGRNTEAFF TGTGCCAGCAGCTTCGGACAGGGTCGGAACACTGAAGCTTTCTTT
TRBJ2-2 TRBD1 - TRBV7-8 CASSHAPGQGNTGELFF TGTGCCAGCAGCCACGCCCCGGGACAGGGGAACACCGGGGAGCTGTTTTTT